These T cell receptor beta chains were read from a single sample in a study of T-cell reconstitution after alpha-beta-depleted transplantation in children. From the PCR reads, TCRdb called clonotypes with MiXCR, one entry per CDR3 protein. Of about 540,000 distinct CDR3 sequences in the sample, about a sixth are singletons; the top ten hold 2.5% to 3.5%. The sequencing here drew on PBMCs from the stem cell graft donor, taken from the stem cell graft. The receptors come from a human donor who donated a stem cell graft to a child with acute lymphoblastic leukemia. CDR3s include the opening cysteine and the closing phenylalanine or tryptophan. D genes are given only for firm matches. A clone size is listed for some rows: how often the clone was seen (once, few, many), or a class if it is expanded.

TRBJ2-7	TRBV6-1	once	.	CASSATDRSSGEQYF	TGTGCCAGCAGTGCGACGGACAGATCCTCAGGCGAGCAGTACTTC
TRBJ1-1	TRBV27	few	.	CASTGSYTEAFF	TGTGCCAGCACCGGCTCTTACACTGAAGCTTTCTTT
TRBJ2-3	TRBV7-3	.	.	CASSSSGFTDTQYF	TGTGCCAGCAGCTCCTCGGGGTTTACAGATACGCAGTATTTT
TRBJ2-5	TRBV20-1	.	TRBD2	CSARGSGAQETQYF	TGCAGTGCTAGGGGTAGCGGGGCACAAGAGACCCAGTACTTC
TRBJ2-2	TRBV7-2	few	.	CASSSQLTGELFF	TGTGCCAGCAGCTCCCAGCTCACCGGGGAGCTGTTTTTT
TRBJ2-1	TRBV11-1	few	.	CASSFEALSSYNEQFF	TGTGCCAGCAGCTTCGAGGCATTGAGCTCCTACAATGAGCAGTTCTTC
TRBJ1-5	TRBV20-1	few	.	CSAKTWQGGQPQHF	TGCAGTGCTAAGACGTGGCAGGGAGGTCAGCCCCAGCATTTT
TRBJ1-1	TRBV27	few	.	CASSLSMYTEAFF	TGTGCCAGCAGTTTATCGATGTACACTGAAGCTTTCTTT
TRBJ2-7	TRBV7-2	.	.	CASSLLTHSYEQYF	TGTGCCAGCAGCTTACTAACCCATTCCTACGAGCAGTACTTC
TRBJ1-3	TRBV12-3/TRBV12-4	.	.	CATKRGTAASNSGNTIYF	TGTGCCACCAAACGGGGCACCGCAGCTTCGAACTCTGGAAACACCATATATTTT
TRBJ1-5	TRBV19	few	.	CASSPQSASNQPQHF	TGTGCCAGTAGTCCCCAGTCGGCGAGCAATCAGCCCCAGCATTTT
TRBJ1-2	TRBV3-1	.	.	CASSQGGQPYGYTF	TGTGCCAGCAGCCAAGGGGGGCAGCCATATGGCTACACCTTC
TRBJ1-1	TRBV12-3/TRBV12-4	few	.	CASSLLQLNTEAFF	TGTGCCAGCAGTTTACTACAGCTGAACACTGAAGCTTTCTTT
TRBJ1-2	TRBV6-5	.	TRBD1	CASSYGDSNYGYTF	TGTGCCAGCAGTTACGGGGACAGTAACTATGGCTACACCTTC
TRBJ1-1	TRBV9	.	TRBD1	CASSGQTGLKNTEAFF	TGTGCCAGCAGCGGGCAGACAGGGCTGAAGAACACTGAAGCTTTCTTT
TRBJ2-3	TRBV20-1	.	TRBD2	CSAETTSEKTDTQYF	TGCAGTGCAGAGACAACTAGCGAGAAGACAGATACGCAGTATTTT
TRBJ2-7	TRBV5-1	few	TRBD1	CASSLDTGTGAYEQYF	TGCGCCAGCAGCTTGGATACCGGGACAGGGGCCTACGAGCAGTACTTC
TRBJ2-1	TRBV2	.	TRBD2	CASSDSSGTLQFF	TGTGCCAGCAGTGATAGTAGCGGGACCCTTCAGTTCTTC
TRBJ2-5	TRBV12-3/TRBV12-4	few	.	CASSFGIWGRQETQYF	TGTGCCAGCAGTTTTGGAATATGGGGCCGGCAAGAGACCCAGTACTTC
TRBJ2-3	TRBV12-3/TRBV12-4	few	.	CASRLAAPTDTQYF	TGTGCCAGCAGGTTAGCGGCCCCCACAGATACGCAGTATTTT
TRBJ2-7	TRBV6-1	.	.	CASTTPGSSYEQYF	TGTGCCAGCACCACCCCGGGGAGCTCCTACGAGCAGTACTTC
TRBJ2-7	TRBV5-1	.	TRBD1	CASSLPGTGGGSSEQYF	TGCGCCAGCAGCTTGCCAGGGACAGGGGGCGGTTCATCCGAGCAGTACTTC
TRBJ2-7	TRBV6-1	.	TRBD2	CASSPSAGSYEQYF	TGTGCCAGCAGCCCGTCAGCGGGGTCCTACGAGCAGTACTTC
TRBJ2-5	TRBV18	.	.	CASSPIFGTLQETQYF	TGTGCCAGCTCACCGATTTTCGGGACTCTCCAAGAGACCCAGTACTTC
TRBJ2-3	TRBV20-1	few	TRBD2	CSARGTSSPDTQYF	TGCAGTGCTAGAGGGACTAGCTCCCCAGATACGCAGTATTTT
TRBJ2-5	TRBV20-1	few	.	CSARARRTQYF	TGCAGTGCTAGGGCCCGGCGAACCCAGTACTTC
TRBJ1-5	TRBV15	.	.	CATSRDLGFAQHF	TGTGCCACCAGCAGAGATCTGGGTTTCGCCCAGCATTTT
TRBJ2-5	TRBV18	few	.	CASSRSGFQETQYF	TGTGCCAGCTCACGCAGTGGTTTCCAAGAGACCCAGTACTTC
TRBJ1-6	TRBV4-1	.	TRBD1	CASSQDQGAGDSPLHF	TGCGCCAGCAGCCAAGATCAGGGGGCCGGCGATTCACCCCTCCACTTT
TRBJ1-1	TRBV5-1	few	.	CASSLVESTPRAFF	TGCGCCAGCAGCTTGGTTGAAAGCACTCCGAGGGCTTTCTTT
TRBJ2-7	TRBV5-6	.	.	CASSLVDGSDYEQYF	TGTGCCAGCAGCTTGGTAGACGGGAGCGACTACGAGCAGTACTTC
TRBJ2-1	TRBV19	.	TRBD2	CASSVPGGSYNEQFF	TGTGCCAGTAGTGTCCCGGGAGGAAGTTACAATGAGCAGTTCTTC
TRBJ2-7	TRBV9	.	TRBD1	CASSGWDSYEQYF	TGTGCCAGCAGCGGATGGGACAGCTACGAGCAGTACTTC
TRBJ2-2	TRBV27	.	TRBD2	CAIKAGETNAGELFF	TGTGCCATAAAGGCGGGGGAGACAAACGCCGGGGAGCTGTTTTTT
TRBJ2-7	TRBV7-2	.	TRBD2	CASSFLPGTSGRDSYEQYF	TGTGCCAGCAGCTTCCTACCCGGGACTAGCGGGAGGGATTCCTACGAGCAGTACTTC
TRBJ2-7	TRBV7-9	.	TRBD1	CASSFTGGELGEQYF	TGTGCCAGCAGCTTTACAGGGGGCGAGTTGGGAGAGCAGTACTTC
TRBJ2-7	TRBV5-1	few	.	CASSPRLFLQGTYEQYF	TGCGCCAGCAGCCCGCGTCTCTTTCTACAGGGCACCTACGAGCAGTACTTC
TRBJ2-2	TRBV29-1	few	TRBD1	CSAWTGYDGGELFF	TGCAGCGCCTGGACAGGCTACGATGGCGGGGAGCTGTTTTTT
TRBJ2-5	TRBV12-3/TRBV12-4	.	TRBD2	CASRPGTTEETQYF	TGTGCCAGCAGACCCGGGACTACTGAAGAGACCCAGTACTTC
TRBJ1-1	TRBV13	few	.	CASSAGRTEAFF	TGTGCCAGCAGCGCCGGTCGTACTGAAGCTTTCTTT
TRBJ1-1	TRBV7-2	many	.	CASSLAGGKMGTEAFF	TGTGCCAGCAGCTTAGCGGGCGGGAAGATGGGCACTGAAGCTTTCTTT
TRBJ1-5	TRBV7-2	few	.	CASSLGPYNQPQHF	TGTGCCAGCAGCCTCGGGCCCTACAATCAGCCCCAGCATTTT
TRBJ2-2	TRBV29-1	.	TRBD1	CSVGLWDRGTGELFF	TGCAGCGTTGGGCTCTGGGACAGGGGCACCGGGGAGCTGTTTTTT
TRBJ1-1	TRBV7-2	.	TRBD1	CASSLEARGHTEAFF	TGTGCCAGCAGCTTAGAGGCCAGGGGGCACACTGAAGCTTTCTTT
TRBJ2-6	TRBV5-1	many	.	CASSLAVISGANVLTF	TGCGCCAGCAGCTTGGCCGTCATCTCTGGGGCCAACGTCCTGACTTTC
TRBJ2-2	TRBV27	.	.	CASSVITWELFF	TGTGCCAGCAGTGTAATAACCTGGGAGCTGTTTTTT
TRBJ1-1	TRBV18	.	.	CASSPRGTLNTEAFF	TGTGCCAGCTCACCACGGGGGACTTTGAACACTGAAGCTTTCTTT
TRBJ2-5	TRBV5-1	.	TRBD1	CASSWTGIQETQYF	TGCGCCAGCAGCTGGACAGGGATCCAAGAGACCCAGTACTTC
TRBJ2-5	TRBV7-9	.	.	CASSFQGVQETQYF	TGTGCCAGCAGCTTCCAAGGGGTCCAAGAGACCCAGTACTTC
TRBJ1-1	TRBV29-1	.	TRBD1	CSVRTGRNTEAFF	TGCAGCGTTCGGACAGGGAGGAACACTGAAGCTTTCTTT
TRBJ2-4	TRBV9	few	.	CASSVAGGGGNIQYF	TGTGCCAGCAGCGTAGCAGGAGGGGGCGGAAACATTCAGTACTTC
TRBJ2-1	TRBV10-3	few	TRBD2	CAISDSGSPYNEQFF	TGTGCCATCAGTGATAGCGGGAGTCCCTACAATGAGCAGTTCTTC
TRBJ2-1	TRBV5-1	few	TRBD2	CASTRTSGDPNEQFF	TGCGCCAGCACCCGGACTAGCGGAGACCCAAATGAGCAGTTCTTC